This T cell receptor (beta chain) originates from a study of blood T cell repertoires in COVID-19. Study as a whole: Samples representing acute and convalescent COVID-19 were sourced from the United States, Italy and Spain.

Authors' processing steps: Scientists estimated how many nucleated cells there were by amplifying reference gene primers. Data came from immunoSEQ multiplex PCR; TCRdb stores just in-frame clones and leaves some out. Clonal size and the V and J genes are those of that table, whereas D and trimming came from the DNA. The sample includes fewer than 300,000 clones, almost 85% seen only once; the top ten take roughly 5%. Germline trimming cut 3 bases from V and 2 bases from J; bases unmatched to any gene: 7. The CDR3 loop spans 17 amino acids. Germline CDR1 reads SEHNR; CDR2 reads FQNEAQ (reference sequence).

The receptor was derived from a man over 45 with active or convalescent COVID-19. The material sequenced was peripheral blood. The chain employs TRBV7-9 and TRBJ2-3; TRBD2 matches 11 bases. As DNA, the CDR3 is TGTGCCAGCAGCTTCCCGGGACTAGCGGAGACCACAGATACGCAGTATTTT. This translates into CASSFPGLAETTDTQYF.